Below, 3 T cell receptor beta chains from the same sample are listed, as sequenced in a study of control samples from healthy donors and cancer patients. Repertoires were generated with immunoSEQ multiplex PCR, while TCRdb's copy carries only in-frame clones and drops some. The sample shows approximately 28,000 clones, about nine tenths of them seen only once. Material for sequencing was PBMCs. These receptors were taken from a man aged 50 or older with lung cancer.

This clone was seen once. The chain is built from TRBV5-8 and TRBJ1-1; D not resolved. Per the germline V gene, CDR1 is SGHTS and CDR2 is YDEGEE. With 0 bases removed from V and 1 base from J, the gap between germline ends came to 4 bases. The CDR3 has 13 amino acids. This CDR3 reads CASSLETNTEAFF. For the CDR3, the DNA is TGTGCCAGCAGCTTGGAGACGAACACTGAAGCTTTCTTT.

In nucleotides, the CDR3 is TGTGCCAGTAGTATAGGGGGACGGGTGAACACTGAAGCTTTCTTT. This sequence encodes CASSIGGRVNTEAFF. The genes are TRBV19 and TRBJ1-1, with a possible D match to TRBD1 (5 bases). The CDR3 is 15 residues long. Germline-derived CDR1 and CDR2 are LNHDA and SQIVND (reference sequence). Trimming shortened V by 1 base and J by 0 bases, and 9 bases separated the two germline ends.

V gene TRBV27 combines with J gene TRBJ2-6; maybe TRBD2 (5 bases). Trimming cost V 2 bases and J 4 bases, with 15 bases left between them. The CDR3 has 17 residues. Germline V gene sequence: CDR1 MNHEY, CDR2 SMNVEV (reference sequence). The CDR3 here is CASSLGGLLGGANVLTF. The CDR3 region has the DNA TGTGCCAGCAGTTTAGGCGGGCTCCTTGGAGGGGCCAACGTCCTGACTTTC.